This TCR beta chain was identified in a study of T cell changes during pregnancy in multiple sclerosis. Method: immunoSEQ multiplex PCR; TCRdb's copy keeps in-frame clones and lacks some. Altogether approximately 50,000 clones are present, roughly 92% being singletons, with the ten largest covering less than 0.45%. Germline V gives CDR1 SQVTM, CDR2 ANQGSEA. V lost 7 bases to trimming and J lost 6 bases, with 10 bases between them. The CDR3 length is 11 residues. The chain carries TRBV29-1 and TRBJ2-1; D gene ambiguous. The sequence was collected from a female donor with multiple sclerosis, enrolled in a pregnancy study. The sequencing here drew on CD4+ T cells from peripheral blood mononuclear cells, taken after pregnancy. CDR3 region: CSATSSNEQFF. In DNA form, the CDR3 reads TGCAGCGCCACATCAAGCAATGAGCAGTTCTTC.